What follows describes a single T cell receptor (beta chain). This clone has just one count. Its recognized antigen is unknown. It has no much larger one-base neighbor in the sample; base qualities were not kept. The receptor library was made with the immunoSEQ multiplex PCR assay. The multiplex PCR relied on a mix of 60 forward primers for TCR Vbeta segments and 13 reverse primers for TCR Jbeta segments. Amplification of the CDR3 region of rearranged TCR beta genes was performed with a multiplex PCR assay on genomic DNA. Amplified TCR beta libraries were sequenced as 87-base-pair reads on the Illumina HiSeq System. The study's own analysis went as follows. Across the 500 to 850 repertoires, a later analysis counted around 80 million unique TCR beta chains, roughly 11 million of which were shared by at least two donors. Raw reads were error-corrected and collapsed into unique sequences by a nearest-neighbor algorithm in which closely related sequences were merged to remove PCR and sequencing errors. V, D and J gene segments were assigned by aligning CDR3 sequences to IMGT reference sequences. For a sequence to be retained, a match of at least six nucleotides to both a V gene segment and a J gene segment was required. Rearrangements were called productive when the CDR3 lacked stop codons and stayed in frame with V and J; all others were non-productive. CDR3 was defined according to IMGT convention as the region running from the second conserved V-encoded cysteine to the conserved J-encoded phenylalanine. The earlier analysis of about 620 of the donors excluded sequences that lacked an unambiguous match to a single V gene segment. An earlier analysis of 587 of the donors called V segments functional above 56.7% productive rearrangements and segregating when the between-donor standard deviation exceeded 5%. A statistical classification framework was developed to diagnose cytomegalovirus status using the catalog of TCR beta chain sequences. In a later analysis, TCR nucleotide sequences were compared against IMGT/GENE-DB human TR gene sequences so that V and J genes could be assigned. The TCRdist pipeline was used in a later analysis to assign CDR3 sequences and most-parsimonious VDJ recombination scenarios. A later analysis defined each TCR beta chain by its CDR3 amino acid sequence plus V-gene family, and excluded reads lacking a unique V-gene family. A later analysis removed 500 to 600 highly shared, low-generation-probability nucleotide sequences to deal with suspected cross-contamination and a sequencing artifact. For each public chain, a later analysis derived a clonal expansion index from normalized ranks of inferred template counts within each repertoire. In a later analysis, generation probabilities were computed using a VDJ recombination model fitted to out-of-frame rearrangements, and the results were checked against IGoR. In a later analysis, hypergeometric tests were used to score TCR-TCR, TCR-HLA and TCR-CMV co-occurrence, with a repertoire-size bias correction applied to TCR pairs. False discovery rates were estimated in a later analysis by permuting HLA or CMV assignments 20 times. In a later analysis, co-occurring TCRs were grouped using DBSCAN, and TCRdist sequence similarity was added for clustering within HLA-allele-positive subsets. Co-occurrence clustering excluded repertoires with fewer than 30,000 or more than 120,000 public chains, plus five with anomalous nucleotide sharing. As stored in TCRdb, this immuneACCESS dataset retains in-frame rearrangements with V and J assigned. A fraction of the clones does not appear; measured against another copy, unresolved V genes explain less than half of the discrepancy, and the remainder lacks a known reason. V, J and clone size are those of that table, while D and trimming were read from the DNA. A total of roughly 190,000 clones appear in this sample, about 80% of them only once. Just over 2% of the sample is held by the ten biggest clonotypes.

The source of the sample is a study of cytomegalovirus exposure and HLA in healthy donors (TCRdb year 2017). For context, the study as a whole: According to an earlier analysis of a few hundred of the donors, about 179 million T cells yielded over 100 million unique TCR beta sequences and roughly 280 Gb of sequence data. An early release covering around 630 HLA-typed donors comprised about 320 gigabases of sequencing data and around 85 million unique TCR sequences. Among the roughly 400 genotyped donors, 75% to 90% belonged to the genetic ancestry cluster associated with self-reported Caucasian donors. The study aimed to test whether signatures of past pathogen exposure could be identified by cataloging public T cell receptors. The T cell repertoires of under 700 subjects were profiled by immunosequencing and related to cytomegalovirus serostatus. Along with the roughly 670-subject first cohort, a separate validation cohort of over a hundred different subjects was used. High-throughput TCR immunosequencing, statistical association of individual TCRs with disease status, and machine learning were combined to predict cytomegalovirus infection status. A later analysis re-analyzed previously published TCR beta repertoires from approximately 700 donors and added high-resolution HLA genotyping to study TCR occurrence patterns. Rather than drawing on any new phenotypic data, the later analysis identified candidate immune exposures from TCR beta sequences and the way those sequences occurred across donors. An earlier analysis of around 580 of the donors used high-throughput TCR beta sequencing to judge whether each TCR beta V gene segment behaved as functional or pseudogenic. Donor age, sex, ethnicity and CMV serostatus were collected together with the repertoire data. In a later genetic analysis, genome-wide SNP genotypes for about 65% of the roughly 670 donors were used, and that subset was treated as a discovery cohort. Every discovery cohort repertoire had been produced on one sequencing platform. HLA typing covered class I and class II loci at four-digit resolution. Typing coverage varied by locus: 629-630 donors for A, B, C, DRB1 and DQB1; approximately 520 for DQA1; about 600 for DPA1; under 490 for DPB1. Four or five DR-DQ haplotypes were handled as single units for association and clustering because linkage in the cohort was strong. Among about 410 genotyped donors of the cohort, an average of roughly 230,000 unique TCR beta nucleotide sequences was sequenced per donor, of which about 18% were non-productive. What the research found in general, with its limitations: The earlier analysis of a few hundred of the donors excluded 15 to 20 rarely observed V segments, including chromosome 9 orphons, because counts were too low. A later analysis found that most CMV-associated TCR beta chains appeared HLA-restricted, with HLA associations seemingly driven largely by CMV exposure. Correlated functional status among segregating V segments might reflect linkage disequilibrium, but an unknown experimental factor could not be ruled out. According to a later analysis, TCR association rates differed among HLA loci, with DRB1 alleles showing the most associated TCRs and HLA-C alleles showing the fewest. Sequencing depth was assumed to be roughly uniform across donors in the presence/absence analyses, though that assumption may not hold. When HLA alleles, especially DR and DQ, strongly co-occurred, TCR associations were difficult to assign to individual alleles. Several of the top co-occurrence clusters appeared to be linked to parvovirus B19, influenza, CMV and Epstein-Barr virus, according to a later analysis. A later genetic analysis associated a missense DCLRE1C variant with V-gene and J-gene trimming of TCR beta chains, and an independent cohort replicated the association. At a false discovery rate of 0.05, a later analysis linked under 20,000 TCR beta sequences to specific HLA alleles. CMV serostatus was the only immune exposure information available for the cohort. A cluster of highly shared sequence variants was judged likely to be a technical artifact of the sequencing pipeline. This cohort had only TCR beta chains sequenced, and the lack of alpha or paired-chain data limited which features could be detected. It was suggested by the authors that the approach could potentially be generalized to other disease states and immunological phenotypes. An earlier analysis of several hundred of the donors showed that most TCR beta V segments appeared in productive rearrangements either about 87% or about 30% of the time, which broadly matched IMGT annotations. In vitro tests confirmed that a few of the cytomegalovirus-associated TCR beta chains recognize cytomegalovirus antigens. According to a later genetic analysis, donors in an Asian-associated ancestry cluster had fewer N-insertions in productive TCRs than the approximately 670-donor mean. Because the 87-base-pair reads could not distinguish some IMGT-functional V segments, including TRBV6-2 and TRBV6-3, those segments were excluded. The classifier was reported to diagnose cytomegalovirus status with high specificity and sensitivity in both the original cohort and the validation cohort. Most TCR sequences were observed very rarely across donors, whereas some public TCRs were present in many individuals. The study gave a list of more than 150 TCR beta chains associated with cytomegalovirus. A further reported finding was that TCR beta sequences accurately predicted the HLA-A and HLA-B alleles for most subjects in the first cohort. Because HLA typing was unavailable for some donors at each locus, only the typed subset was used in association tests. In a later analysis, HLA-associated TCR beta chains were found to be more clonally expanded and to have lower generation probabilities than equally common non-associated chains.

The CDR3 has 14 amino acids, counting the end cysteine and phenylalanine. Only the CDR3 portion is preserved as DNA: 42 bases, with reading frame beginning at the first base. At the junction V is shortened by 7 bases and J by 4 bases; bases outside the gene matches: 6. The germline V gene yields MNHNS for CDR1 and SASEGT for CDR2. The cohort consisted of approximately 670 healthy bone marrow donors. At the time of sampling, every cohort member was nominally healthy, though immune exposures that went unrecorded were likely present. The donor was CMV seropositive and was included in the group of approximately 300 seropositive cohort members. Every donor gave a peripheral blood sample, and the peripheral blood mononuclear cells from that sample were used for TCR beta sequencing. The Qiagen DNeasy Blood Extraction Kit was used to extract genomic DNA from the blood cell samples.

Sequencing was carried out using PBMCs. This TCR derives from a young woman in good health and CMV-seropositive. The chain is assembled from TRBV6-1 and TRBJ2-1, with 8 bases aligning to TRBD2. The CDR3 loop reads CASNGRAGYNEQFF. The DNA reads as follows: TGTGCCAGCAACGGGAGGGCCGGGTACAATGAGCAGTTCTTC.